A single sample gave rise to the 20 T cell receptor beta chains below, sequenced in a study of CD8+CD57+ T cells in acquired aplastic anemia. Template material for TCR beta VDJ and CDR3 profiling consisted of genomic DNA. TCRdb itself ran the reads through MiXCR, one entry per CDR3 protein. The sample contains approximately 150,000 distinct CDR3 sequences, around half of which appear only once. Individuals selected for sequencing had exhibited CD8+CD57+ cell expansion on flow cytometry. Sequencing was performed on sorted CD4+, CD8+, or CD8+CD57+ T cells (not recorded which) from PBMCs. Receptors originate from a human donor with aplastic anemia.

This clonotype was found many times. This chain joins TRBV7-2 and TRBJ2-1; D is unclear. Germline CDR1 SGHTA, CDR2 FQGNSA. V lost 5 bases to trimming and J lost 10 bases, with 12 bases between them. The CDR3 spans 12 residues. Here the CDR3 reads CASSPRLGEQFF. The CDR3 DNA follows: TGTGCCAGCAGCCCAAGACTGGGGGAGCAGTTCTTC.

The J gene is TRBJ2-5, the V gene TRBV18; TRBD1 or TRBD2 may be the D gene (5 bases each). V was trimmed by 6 bases and J by 6 bases, leaving 14 bases between them. The CDR3 consists of 13 residues. Looked up from germline, CDR1 is KGHSH and CDR2 is LQKENI. CDR3 region: CASSRDPRQTQYF. For the CDR3, the DNA is TGTGCCAGCTCCCGGGACCCGAGGCAGACCCAGTACTTC.

The V gene is TRBV6-1, the J gene TRBJ2-2; 8 bases line up with TRBD2. Germline V gene sequence: CDR1 MNHNS, CDR2 SASEGT. J gave up 4 bases and V 3 bases, and 1 base lay outside the gene matches. This CDR3 contains 14 residues. CDR3 nucleotide sequence: TGTGCCAGCAGTGACGGGACTAGCACCGGGGAGCTGTTTTTT. Its protein product is CASSDGTSTGELFF.

Many counts were recorded for this clonotype. The chain recombines TRBV6-1 with TRBJ2-6; D ambiguous. Per the germline V gene, CDR1 is MNHNS and CDR2 is SASEGT. There are 16 residues in the CDR3. Trimming left V 1 base short and J 0 bases short, with 7 bases between. The CDR3: CASSEGLNSGANVLTF. The CDR3 DNA follows: TGTGCCAGCAGTGAAGGTCTTAACTCTGGGGCCAACGTCCTGACTTTC.

This clonotype came up many times. The rearrangement joins TRBV5-1 to TRBJ2-6; D may match TRBD1 or TRBD2 (6 bases each). The CDR3 runs to 18 residues. Germline-derived CDR1 and CDR2 are SGHRS and YFSETQ. V was clipped by 1 base and J by 2 bases, with 16 bases between them. CDR3 bases: TGCGCCAGCAGCTTGTTTACAGGGAGGACTACTGGGGCCAACGTCCTGACTTTC. Amino acids: CASSLFTGRTTGANVLTF.

This sequence joins TRBV2 and TRBJ2-2, with a tentative D call TRBD1 (5 bases). This CDR3 comprises 15 residues. Deletions cut 4 bases from V and 5 bases from J, with 14 bases between. The germline CDR1 and CDR2 sequences are SNHLY and FYNNEI. In nucleotides, the CDR3 is TGTGCCAGCAGTGCCGATCGACAGAAGACCGGGGAGCTGTTTTTT. Protein product: CASSADRQKTGELFF.

V is TRBV19 and J is TRBJ1-2; 7 nucleotides line up with TRBD1. The junction had 10 bases not matched to a gene; V was cut back by 7 bases and J by 5 bases. This CDR3 has 14 residues. The V gene's germline CDR1 is LNHDA and CDR2 SQIVND (reference sequence). CDR3 coding DNA: TGTGCCAGTAATGATGGGAGGGGGCCATATGGCTACACCTTC. Its protein product is CASNDGRGPYGYTF.

V usage is TRBV5-1 and J usage is TRBJ2-7; the D call may be TRBD1 or TRBD2 (6 bases each). Deletions cut 1 base from V and 5 bases from J, with 10 bases between. The CDR3 totals 13 residues. Germline V CDR1 and CDR2: SGHRS, YFSETQ. CDR3 amino acids: CASSLWGADEQYF. The DNA for the CDR3 is TGCGCCAGCAGCTTGTGGGGGGCTGACGAGCAGTACTTC. Supplemented by reference TRBV5-1 and TRBJ2-7, the full variable domain reads KAGVTQTPRYLIKTRGQQVTLSCSPISGHRSVSWYQQTPGQGLQFLFEYFSETQRNKGNFPGRFSGRQFSNSRSEMNVSTLELGDSALYLCASSLWGADEQYFGPGTRLTVT.

J is TRBJ2-5 and V is TRBV24-1, with 16 bases aligning to TRBD2. The germline CDR1 and CDR2 sequences are KGHDR and SFDVKD. The CDR3 is made up of 19 amino acids. V lost 7 bases to trimming and J lost 3 bases; unmatched junction nucleotides: 13. The CDR3 sequence is CATSASGTSGRAEEETQYF. DNA of the CDR3: TGTGCCACCAGCGCTTCCGGGACTAGCGGGAGGGCCGAAGAAGAGACCCAGTACTTC.

The V and J genes are TRBV9 and TRBJ2-7; D may be TRBD1 (5 bases). CDR3 length: 8 amino acids. Germline CDR1 is SGDLS and CDR2 is YYNGEE. This CDR3 reads CASSVSGV. For the CDR3, the DNA is TGTGCCAGCAGCGTCTCAGGGGTC.

The DNA for the CDR3 is TGCAGTGCTGGACCCCCGGACAGGAACACTGAAGCTTTCTTT. This gives the protein CSAGPPDRNTEAFF. V and J are TRBV20-1 and TRBJ1-1; tentatively, D is TRBD1 (6 bases). V dropped 5 bases and J dropped 1 base, with 14 bases sitting between them. CDR3 length: 14 amino acids. Germline values: CDR1 DFQATT, CDR2 SNEGSKA (reference sequence).

This clonotype was picked up a small number of times. The chain recombines TRBV25-1 with TRBJ2-2; TRBD1 matches at 8 bases. Trimming took 6 bases from V and 7 from J; bases not matched to a gene: 13. Germline CDR1 reads MGHDK; CDR2 reads SYGVNS. CDR3 length equals 16 residues. The CDR3 nucleotides are TGTGCCAGCAGCCAACCTAGGACAGGGAAAAGCGGGGAGCTGTTTTTT. This encodes CASSQPRTGKSGELFF.

This clonotype was seen at least ten times. The genes are TRBV7-9 and TRBJ1-6, with 7 bases matching TRBD1. The CDR3 sequence is 15 residues long. The ends lost 7 bases at V and 5 bases at J; junction bases unmatched: 8. Germline V gene lookup returns CDR1 SEHNR and CDR2 FQNEAQ (reference sequence). The CDR3 DNA reads TGTGCCAGCACCTGGGAGGGACAGCATAATTCACCCCTCCACTTT. Amino acids: CASTWEGQHNSPLHF.

This chain links TRBV2 with TRBJ2-1; D gene unclear. V dropped 6 bases and J dropped 9 bases, with 6 bases sitting between them. The CDR3 sequence is 10 residues long. Germline V CDR1 and CDR2: SNHLY, FYNNEI. Here the CDR3 reads CASSHSEQFF. CDR3 bases: TGTGCCAGCAGCCACAGTGAGCAGTTCTTC. Variable domain in full (rest from reference TRBV2 and TRBJ2-1): EPEVTQTPSHQVTQMGQEVILRCVPISNHLYFYWYRQILGQKVEFLVSFYNNEISEKSEIFDDQFSVERPDGSNFTLKIRSTKLEDSAMYFCASSHSEQFFGPGTRLTVL.

The chain recombines TRBV20-1 with TRBJ2-5; 12 bases line up with TRBD2. CDR1 and CDR2 (germline): DFQATT, SNEGSKA (reference sequence). The V gene end was trimmed by 3 bases and the J gene end by 5 bases; junction bases not matched to a gene: 7. The length of the CDR3 is 15 residues. This CDR3 reads CSASPLAGGPETQYF. DNA for the CDR3: TGCAGTGCTAGTCCCCTAGCGGGAGGGCCGGAGACCCAGTACTTC.

This clonotype was counted at least ten times. The CDR3 sequence is CATSEEWGETQYF. For the CDR3, the DNA is TGTGCCACCAGTGAGGAGTGGGGGGAGACCCAGTACTTC. The chain employs TRBV24-1 and TRBJ2-5; D is tentatively TRBD1 or TRBD2 (5 bases each). This CDR3 has 13 residues. Trimming cost V 4 bases and J 5 bases, with 10 bases left between them. CDR1 and CDR2 (germline): KGHDR, SFDVKD.

Comment on this clonotype: This may come from a read error, since a much larger clone is one base off. The chain recombines TRBV5-1 with TRBJ2-5; D gene ambiguous. This CDR3 contains 14 residues. Per the germline V gene, CDR1 is SGHRS and CDR2 is YFSETQ. CDR3 in DNA: TGCGCCGGCAGCTTGGCGGCAGAACAAGAGACCCAGTACTTC. Its translation is CAGSLAAEQETQYF.

With regard to this clonotype: This may come from a read error, since a much larger clone is one base off. V is TRBV19 and J is TRBJ2-3, with 9 nucleotides matching TRBD2. The CDR3 totals 14 residues. Germline-derived CDR1 and CDR2 are LNHDA and SQIVND (reference sequence). The CDR3 spells CASRAGGGKDTRYF. The DNA for the CDR3 is TGTGCCAGTAGGGCGGGGGGGGGGAAAGATACGCGGTATTTT. The whole variable domain, remainder taken from reference TRBV19 and TRBJ2-3, is DGGITQSPKYLFRKEGQNVTLSCEQNLNHDAMYWYRQDPGQGLRLIYYSQIVNDFQKGDIAEGYSVSREKKESFPLTVTSAQKNPTAFYLCASRAGGGKDTRYFGPGTRLTVL.

There are many counts of this clonotype. J is TRBJ2-1 and V is TRBV7-2; a weak D match, TRBD2 (6 bases). CDR1 SGHTA and CDR2 FQGNSA come from the germline V gene. The CDR3 runs 18 residues. Trimming stripped 1 base from V and 1 base from J, with 17 bases between. The CDR3 bases are TGTGCCAGCAGCTTAGATCCCCGGAGCGGGTTGTCCTACAATGAGCAGTTCTTC. Its protein is CASSLDPRSGLSYNEQFF.

This clonotype is labeled as medium-sized. The chain uses TRBV15 and TRBJ1-6; D is possibly TRBD1 (6 bases). CDR1 is LNHNV, CDR2 YYDKDF, per germline (reference sequence). Trimming left V 7 bases short and J 10 bases short, with 17 bases between. The CDR3 contains 14 residues. CDR3 sequence (DNA): TGTGCCACCAAGCAAGCCCAAGGGGGGTCACCCCTCCACTTT. Its protein is CATKQAQGGSPLHF.